The 21 T cell receptor beta chains listed next were all sequenced from one sample in a study of PD-1 blockade in mismatch repair-deficient tumors. Sequencing was performed with immunoSEQ multiplex PCR; in TCRdb, only in-frame clones are kept and a portion is missing. The sample carries 60,000 to 65,000 clones, more than 70% recorded once. Sequences were derived from peripheral blood, sampled 52 weeks after starting pembrolizumab. All receptors derive from an adult with mismatch repair-deficient cancer.

The V call is TRBV11-2, the J call TRBJ2-1; TRBD2 is a possible D gene (5 bases). This CDR3 is built from 17 residues. In germline, CDR1 is SGHAT, CDR2 FQNNGV. Between the trimmed V and J ends, which lost 0 bases and 5 bases, there was a span of 17 bases. In DNA, the CDR3 is TGTGCCAGCAGCTTAGATCTAACGCTAGCAGAGAACAATGAGCAGTTCTTC. It is translated as CASSLDLTLAENNEQFF. Full variable domain (outside the CDR3, taken from reference TRBV11-2 and TRBJ2-1): EAGVAQSPRYKIIEKRQSVAFWCNPISGHATLYWYQQILGQGPKLLIQFQNNGVVDDSQLPKDRFSAERLKGVDSTLKIQPAKLEDSAVYLCASSLDLTLAENNEQFFGPGTRLTVL.

The chain uses TRBV18 and TRBJ2-7; possibly TRBD1 for D (6 bases). The V gene's germline CDR1 is KGHSH and CDR2 LQKENI. This CDR3 has 17 residues. V gave up 4 bases and J gave up 3 bases, with 22 bases separating them. The CDR3 coding sequence is TGTGCCAGCTCACGTGGTTTTGGTGGACAGACAATCTACGAGCAGTACTTC. This encodes CASSRGFGGQTIYEQYF.

The chain has TRBV28 and TRBJ2-7; tentative D call: TRBD2 (5 bases). CDR1 MDHEN and CDR2 SYDVKM come from the germline V gene. The CDR3 loop spans 13 amino acids. V was shortened by 5 bases and J by 5 bases, with 13 bases between the two germline ends. CDR3 protein: CASSPGRAHEQYF. The CDR3 DNA reads TGTGCCAGCAGTCCGGGGAGAGCTCACGAGCAGTACTTC.

CDR3 loop: CASSLPLETQYF. The CDR3 nucleotides read TGTGCCAGCAGCTTACCTCTGGAGACCCAGTACTTC. The chain employs TRBV11-3 and TRBJ2-5; no firm D call. Trimming removed 2 bases from V and 5 bases from J, with 6 bases in between. The CDR3 is 12 residues long. CDR1 and CDR2 from the germline V gene are SGHNT and YENEEA.

V gene TRBV27 combines with J gene TRBJ1-5, with unresolved D. This CDR3 spans 13 amino acids. V was pared by 1 base and J by 5 bases, with 6 bases between. From germline, CDR1 is MNHEY and CDR2 SMNVEV (reference sequence). For the CDR3, the DNA is TGTGCCAGCAGTTTATGGAGGGATCAGCCCCAGCATTTT. Amino acid sequence: CASSLWRDQPQHF.

The V call is TRBV27, the J call TRBJ1-2; no reliable D call. The CDR3 runs to 15 residues. Trimming pared 4 bases from V and 5 bases from J, leaving 17 bases between. Germline values: CDR1 MNHEY, CDR2 SMNVEV (reference sequence). The CDR3 sequence: CASSSRRGLGYGYTF. The DNA of the CDR3 is TGTGCCAGCAGTTCTCGGCGCGGGCTAGGTTATGGCTACACCTTC.

The sample holds one count of this clone. The chain couples TRBV27 to TRBJ2-3, with a tentative D call TRBD1 (6 bases). Germline V gene lookup returns CDR1 MNHEY and CDR2 SMNVEV (reference sequence). The CDR3 spans 15 residues. V lost 6 bases and J lost 3, with 16 bases in between. The CDR3 nucleotides are TGTGCCAGCAGCTTAACAGGGTGGGGTACAGATACGCAGTATTTT. It yields the protein CASSLTGWGTDTQYF.

This sequence joins TRBV5-1 and TRBJ2-3; 10 nucleotides line up with TRBD2. Germline assignment: CDR1 SGHRS and CDR2 YFSETQ. CDR3 size: 16 residues. The ends lost 4 bases at V and 6 bases at J; junction bases unmatched: 11. The CDR3 is CASSAGLSGRRDTQYF. The CDR3 coding sequence is TGCGCCAGCAGCGCGGGACTTAGCGGGAGGAGGGATACGCAGTATTTT.

This rearrangement joins TRBV18 to TRBJ1-4, with TRBD1 matching 9 bases. The CDR3 is made up of 17 amino acids. Germline-derived CDR1 and CDR2 are KGHSH and LQKENI. The ends lost 4 bases at V and 0 bases at J; junction bases unmatched: 6. CDR3: CASSLERTGATNEKLFF. DNA for the CDR3: TGTGCCAGCTCACTAGAACGGACAGGGGCAACTAATGAAAAACTGTTTTTT.

This chain uses TRBV6-6 with TRBJ2-7; TRBD2 might be the D (5 bases). This CDR3 region has 14 residues. In germline, CDR1 is MNHNY, CDR2 SVGAGI (reference sequence). With 2 bases removed from V and 7 bases from J, the gap between germline ends came to 15 bases. CDR3 in amino acids: CASSYLQIGEEQYF. CDR3 coding DNA: TGTGCCAGCAGTTACCTCCAAATTGGGGAGGAGCAGTACTTC.

CDR3 nucleotides: TGTGCCAGCTCACCACCCTTGAGAGGGGCCCCACTAGCGGGGGGCATCTACAATGAGCAGTTCTTC. As protein: CASSPPLRGAPLAGGIYNEQFF. The V gene is TRBV18, the J gene TRBJ2-1, with 12 bases identical to TRBD2. Germline lookup yields CDR1 KGHSH and CDR2 LQKENI. V dropped 0 bases and J dropped 3; count of bases not matched to a gene: 18. The CDR3 covers 22 residues.

The chain employs TRBV4-2 and TRBJ2-7, with 7 bases identical to TRBD1. The germline V gene encodes CDR1 LGHNA and CDR2 YNFKEQ. V was pared by 1 base and J by 4 bases, with 7 bases of the junction left unmatched. This CDR3 is built from 15 residues. The CDR3 DNA follows: TGTGCCAGCAGCCAAGTCCGGGACAGCCTATACGAGCAGTACTTC. Protein: CASSQVRDSLYEQYF.

This chain's CDR3 is CASSEYGRRPQETQYF. CDR3 coding DNA: TGTGCCAGCAGTGAATACGGGAGAAGACCACAAGAGACCCAGTACTTC. The chain combines TRBV2 with TRBJ2-5, with D possibly being TRBD2 (6 bases). Trimming took off 2 bases at V and 2 bases at J, with 15 bases between the two ends. This CDR3 spans 16 amino acids. Germline values: CDR1 SNHLY, CDR2 FYNNEI.

The V call is TRBV28, the J call TRBJ2-3; 9 bases map to TRBD2. CDR1 and CDR2 (germline): MDHEN, SYDVKM. The CDR3 spans 15 residues. V was pared by 6 bases and J by 6 bases, with 10 bases of the junction left unmatched. This CDR3 is CASSFSSGRRDTQYF. The CDR3 DNA follows: TGTGCCAGCAGCTTTTCAAGCGGGAGGAGGGATACGCAGTATTTT.

The V gene is TRBV5-1, the J gene TRBJ2-5; D not resolved. Germline V lookup: CDR1 SGHRS, CDR2 YFSETQ. The CDR3 is 13 amino acids. Between the trimmed V and J ends, which lost 0 bases and 1 base, there was a span of 4 bases. CDR3 sequence (DNA): TGCGCCAGCAGCTTGGGGATCCAAGAGACCCAGTACTTC. The encoded protein is CASSLGIQETQYF.

This sequence joins TRBV6-5 and TRBJ2-7, with D possibly matching TRBD2 (6 bases). V was cut by 5 bases and J by 7 bases, with 18 bases left in between. Germline CDR1 reads MNHEY; CDR2 reads SVGAGI. This CDR3 has 14 residues. The CDR3 sequence: CASSQQSGEREQYF. CDR3 DNA: TGTGCCAGCAGTCAACAATCGGGAGAACGGGAGCAGTACTTC.

This clone was seen only a few times. The rearrangement uses TRBV10-3 and TRBJ1-5; D may be TRBD1 (5 bases). Germline CDR1 reads ENHRY; CDR2 reads SYGVKD. V lost 7 bases and J lost 2, with 12 bases in between. This CDR3 spans 14 amino acids. In DNA, the CDR3 is TGTGCCATCATGGGGGAGTCCGGCAATCAGCCCCAGCATTTT. This gives the protein CAIMGESGNQPQHF.

The genes are TRBV27 and TRBJ2-5, with D perhaps assigned TRBD1 or TRBD2 (5 bases each). The germline CDR1 and CDR2 sequences are MNHEY and SMNVEV (reference sequence). CDR3 length: 14 residues. V gave up 2 bases and J gave up 5 bases, with 12 bases separating them. The CDR3 DNA follows: TGTGCCAGCAGTTTAAGGCAGGGAGTGGAGACCCAGTACTTC. Its protein product is CASSLRQGVETQYF.

Worth noting for this clone: The junction shows a germline mismatch at one end, possibly a read error. V usage is TRBV25-1 and J usage is TRBJ2-1, with D possibly being TRBD2 (6 bases). This CDR3 spans 10 amino acids. The germline V gene has CDR1 MGHDK and CDR2 SYGVNS. The CDR3 DNA reads as TGTGCCAGCAGTGGAGCGGGCCAAGTCTTC. Translated: CASSGAGQVF.

This clone appeared a few times. This chain uses TRBV19 with TRBJ1-1; D is undetermined. CDR3 length: 15 residues. Trimming shortened V by 1 base and J by 1 base, and 10 bases separated the two germline ends. The germline V gene encodes CDR1 LNHDA and CDR2 SQIVND (reference sequence). CDR3 sequence: CASSIVRAGNTEAFF. CDR3 sequence (DNA): TGTGCCAGTAGTATAGTGCGGGCAGGGAACACTGAAGCTTTCTTT.

CDR3 coding DNA: TGTGCCAGCAGTTACGGGACAGGGGTCAATGAGCAGTTCTTC. Translation: CASSYGTGVNEQFF. The genes are TRBV6-5 and TRBJ2-1; 10 bases are shared with TRBD1. The J segment lost 6 bases and the V segment lost 2 bases, leaving 1 base of the junction unmatched. This CDR3 is built from 14 residues. Germline V gene data show CDR1 as MNHEY and CDR2 as SVGAGI.